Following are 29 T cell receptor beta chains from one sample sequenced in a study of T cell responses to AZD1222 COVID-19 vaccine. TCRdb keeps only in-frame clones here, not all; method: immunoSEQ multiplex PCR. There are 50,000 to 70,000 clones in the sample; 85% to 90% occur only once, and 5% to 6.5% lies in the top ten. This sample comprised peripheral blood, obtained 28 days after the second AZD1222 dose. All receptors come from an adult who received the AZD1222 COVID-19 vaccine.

In nucleotides, the CDR3 is TGCGCCAGCAGCTTTGTCGGAACCTCTAGCACAGATACGCAGTATTTT. Translating it yields CASSFVGTSSTDTQYF. This chain joins TRBV5-1 and TRBJ2-3; D remains ambiguous. This CDR3 has 16 residues. V was pared by 2 bases and J by 0 bases, with 13 bases between. CDR1 is SGHRS and CDR2 is YFSETQ in the germline V gene. Filled out from reference TRBV5-1 and TRBJ2-3, the complete variable domain reads KAGVTQTPRYLIKTRGQQVTLSCSPISGHRSVSWYQQTPGQGLQFLFEYFSETQRNKGNFPGRFSGRQFSNSRSEMNVSTLELGDSALYLCASSFVGTSSTDTQYFGPGTRLTVL.

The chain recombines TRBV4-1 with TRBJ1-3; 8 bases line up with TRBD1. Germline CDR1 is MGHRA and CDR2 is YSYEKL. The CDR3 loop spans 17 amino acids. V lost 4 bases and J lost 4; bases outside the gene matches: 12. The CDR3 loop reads CASSRADQGARGNTIYF. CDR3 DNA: TGCGCCAGCAGCCGCGCTGATCAGGGGGCGAGGGGAAACACCATATATTTT.

For the CDR3, the DNA is TGTGCCAGTAGTCTTGTAGAGGGGAAAAGAGGGGAGCAGTTCTTC. Encoded protein: CASSLVEGKRGEQFF. The rearrangement uses TRBV19 and TRBJ2-1, with D perhaps TRBD1 or TRBD2 (5 bases each). The germline gives CDR1 LNHDA, CDR2 SQIVND (reference sequence). The V gene lost 5 bases and the J gene lost 10 bases, with 21 bases spanning the gap. There are 15 residues in the CDR3.

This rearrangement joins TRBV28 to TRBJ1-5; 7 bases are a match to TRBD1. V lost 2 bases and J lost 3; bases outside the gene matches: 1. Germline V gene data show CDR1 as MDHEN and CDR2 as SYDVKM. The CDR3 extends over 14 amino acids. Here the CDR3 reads CASSLDRANQPQHF. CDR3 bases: TGTGCCAGCAGTTTAGACAGGGCCAATCAGCCCCAGCATTTT.

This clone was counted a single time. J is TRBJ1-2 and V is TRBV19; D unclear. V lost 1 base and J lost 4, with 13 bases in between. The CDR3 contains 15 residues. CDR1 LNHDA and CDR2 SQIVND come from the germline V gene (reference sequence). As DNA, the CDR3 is TGTGCCAGTAGTATAGCATCGGGATCCTTCTATGGCTACACCTTC. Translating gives CASSIASGSFYGYTF.

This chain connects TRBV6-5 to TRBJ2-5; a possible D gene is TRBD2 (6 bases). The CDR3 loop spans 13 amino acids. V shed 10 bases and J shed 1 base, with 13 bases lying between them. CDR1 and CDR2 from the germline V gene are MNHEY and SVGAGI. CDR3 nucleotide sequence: TGTGCCACCTCCGGGGGTTCCCAAGAGACCCAGTACTTC. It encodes CATSGGSQETQYF.

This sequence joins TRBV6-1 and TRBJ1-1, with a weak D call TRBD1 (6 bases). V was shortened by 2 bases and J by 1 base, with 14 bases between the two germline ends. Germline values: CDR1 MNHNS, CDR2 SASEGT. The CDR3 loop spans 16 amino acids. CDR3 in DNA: TGTGCCAGCAGTGAAACCGCAGGGGTCCCGAACACTGAAGCTTTCTTT. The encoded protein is CASSETAGVPNTEAFF.

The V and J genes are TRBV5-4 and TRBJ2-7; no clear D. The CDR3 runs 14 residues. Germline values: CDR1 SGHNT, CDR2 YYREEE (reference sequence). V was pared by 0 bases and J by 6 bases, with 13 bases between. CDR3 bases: TGTGCCAGCAGCTTGGGGACCTTTGTCTTCGAGCAGTACTTC. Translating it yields CASSLGTFVFEQYF.

For the CDR3, the DNA is TGTGCCAGCAGCTTAGTGGCAGATACGCAGTATTTT. It yields the protein CASSLVADTQYF. The V and J genes are TRBV7-9 and TRBJ2-3; D is uncertain. The CDR3 is 12 amino acids. The ends were cut back, 1 base at V and 4 bases at J, with 3 bases in the middle. The V gene's germline CDR1 is SEHNR and CDR2 FQNEAQ (reference sequence).

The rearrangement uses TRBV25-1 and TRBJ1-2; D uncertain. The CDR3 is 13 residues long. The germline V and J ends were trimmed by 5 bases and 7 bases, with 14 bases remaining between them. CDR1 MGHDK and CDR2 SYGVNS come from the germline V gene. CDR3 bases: TGTGCCAGCAGTTCTCAAGGGCCCTTTGGCTACACCTTC. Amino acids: CASSSQGPFGYTF.

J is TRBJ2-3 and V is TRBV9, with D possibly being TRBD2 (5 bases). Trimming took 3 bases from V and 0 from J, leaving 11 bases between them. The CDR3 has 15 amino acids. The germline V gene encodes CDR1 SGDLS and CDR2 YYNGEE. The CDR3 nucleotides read TGTGCCAGCAGCGCACTAGTACCAAGCACAGATACGCAGTATTTT. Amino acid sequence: CASSALVPSTDTQYF. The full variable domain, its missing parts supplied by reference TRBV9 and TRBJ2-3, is DSGVTQTPKHLITATGQRVTLRCSPRSGDLSVYWYQQSLDQGLQFLIQYYNGEERAKGNILERFSAQQFPDLHSELNLSSLELGDSALYFCASSALVPSTDTQYFGPGTRLTVL.

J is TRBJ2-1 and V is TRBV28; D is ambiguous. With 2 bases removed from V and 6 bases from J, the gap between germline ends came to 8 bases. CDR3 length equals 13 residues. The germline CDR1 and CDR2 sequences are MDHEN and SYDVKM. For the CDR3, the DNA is TGTGCCAGCAGTTTACTAGGCTTCAATGAGCAGTTCTTC. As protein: CASSLLGFNEQFF. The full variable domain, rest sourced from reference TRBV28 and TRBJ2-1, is DVKVTQSSRYLVKRTGEKVFLECVQDMDHENMFWYRQDPGLGLRLIYFSYDVKMKEKGDIPEGYSVSREKKERFSLILESASTNQTSMYLCASSLLGFNEQFFGPGTRLTVL.

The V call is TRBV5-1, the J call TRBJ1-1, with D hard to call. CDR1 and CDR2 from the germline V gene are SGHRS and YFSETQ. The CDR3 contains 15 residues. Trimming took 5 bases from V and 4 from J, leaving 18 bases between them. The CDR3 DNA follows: TGCGCCAGCAGAGTGGCGTCGCAGGCTGGCACTGAAGCTTTCTTT. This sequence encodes CASRVASQAGTEAFF. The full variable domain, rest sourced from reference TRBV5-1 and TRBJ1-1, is KAGVTQTPRYLIKTRGQQVTLSCSPISGHRSVSWYQQTPGQGLQFLFEYFSETQRNKGNFPGRFSGRQFSNSRSEMNVSTLELGDSALYLCASRVASQAGTEAFFGQGTRLTVV.

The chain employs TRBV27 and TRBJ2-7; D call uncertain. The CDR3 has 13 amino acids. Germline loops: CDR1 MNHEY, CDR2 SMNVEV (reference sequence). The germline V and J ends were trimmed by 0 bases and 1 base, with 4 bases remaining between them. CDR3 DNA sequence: TGTGCCAGCAGTTTATCGAGGTCCTACGAGCAGTACTTC. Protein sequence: CASSLSRSYEQYF.

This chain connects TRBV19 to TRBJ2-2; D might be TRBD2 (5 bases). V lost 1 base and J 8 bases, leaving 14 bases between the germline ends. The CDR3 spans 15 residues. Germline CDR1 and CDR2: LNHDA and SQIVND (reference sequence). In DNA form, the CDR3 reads TGTGCCAGTAGTATAGGAGCGGAGCCCGGGGGGGAGCTGTTTTTT. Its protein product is CASSIGAEPGGELFF.

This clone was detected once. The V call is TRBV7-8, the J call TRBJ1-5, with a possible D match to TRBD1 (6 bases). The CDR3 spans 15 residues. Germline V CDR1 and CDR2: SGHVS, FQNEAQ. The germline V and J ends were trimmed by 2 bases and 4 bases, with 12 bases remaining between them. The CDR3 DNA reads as TGTGCCAGCAGCTTAAGCAGGACAGCAAATCAGCCCCAGCATTTT. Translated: CASSLSRTANQPQHF.

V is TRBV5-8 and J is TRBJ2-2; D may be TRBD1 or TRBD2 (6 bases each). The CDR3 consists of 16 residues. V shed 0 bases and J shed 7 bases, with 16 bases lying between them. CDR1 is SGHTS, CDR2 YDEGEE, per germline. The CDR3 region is CASSLVPGAPDGELFF. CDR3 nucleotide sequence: TGTGCCAGCAGCTTGGTACCGGGGGCGCCCGACGGGGAGCTGTTTTTT.

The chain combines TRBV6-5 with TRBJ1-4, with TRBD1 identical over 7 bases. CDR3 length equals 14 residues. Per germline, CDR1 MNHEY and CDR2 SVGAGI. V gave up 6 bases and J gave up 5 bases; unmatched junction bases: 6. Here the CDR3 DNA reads TGTGCCAGCAGCTTGGACAGGCGAAATGAAAAACTGTTTTTT. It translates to CASSLDRRNEKLFF.

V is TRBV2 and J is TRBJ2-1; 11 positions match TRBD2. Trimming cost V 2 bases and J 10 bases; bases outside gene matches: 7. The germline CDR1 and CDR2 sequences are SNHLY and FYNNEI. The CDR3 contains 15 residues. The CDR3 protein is CASSELGLAVVEQFF. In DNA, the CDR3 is TGTGCCAGCAGTGAATTGGGACTAGCGGTGGTAGAGCAGTTCTTC.

The CDR3 coding sequence is TGTGCCAGCAGCTTTGGACTAATGGGCGGGACCGGGGAGCTGTTTTTT. Its translation: CASSFGLMGGTGELFF. The chain has TRBV5-4 and TRBJ2-2, with D perhaps TRBD2 (6 bases). There are 16 residues in the CDR3. Deletions cut 2 bases from V and 5 bases from J, with 16 bases between. Germline-derived CDR1 and CDR2 are SGHNT and YYREEE (reference sequence). The full variable domain, rest sourced from reference TRBV5-4 and TRBJ2-2, is ETGVTQSPTHLIKTRGQQVTLRCSSQSGHNTVSWYQQALGQGPQFIFQYYREEENGRGNFPPRFSGLQFPNYSSELNVNALELDDSALYLCASSFGLMGGTGELFFGEGSRLTVL.

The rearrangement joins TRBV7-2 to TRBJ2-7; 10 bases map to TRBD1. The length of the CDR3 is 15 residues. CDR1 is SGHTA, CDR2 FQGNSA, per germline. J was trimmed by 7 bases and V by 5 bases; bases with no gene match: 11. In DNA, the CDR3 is TGTGCCAGCAGCCACGGGGACAGGGGATTAAGTGAGCAGTACTTC. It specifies CASSHGDRGLSEQYF.

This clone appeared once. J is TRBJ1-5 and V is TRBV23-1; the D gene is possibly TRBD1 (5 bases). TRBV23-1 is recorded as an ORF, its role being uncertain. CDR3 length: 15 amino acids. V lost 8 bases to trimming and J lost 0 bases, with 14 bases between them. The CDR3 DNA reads TGCGCCAGCCCCCGGACGGGGGATAGCAATCAGCCCCAGCATTTT. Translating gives CASPRTGDSNQPQHF.

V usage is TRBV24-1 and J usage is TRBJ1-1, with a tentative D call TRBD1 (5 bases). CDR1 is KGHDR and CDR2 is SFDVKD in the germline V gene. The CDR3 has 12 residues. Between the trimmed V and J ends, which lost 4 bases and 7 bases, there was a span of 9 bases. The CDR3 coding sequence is TGTGCCACCAGTGAAGTCACAGGTGAAGCTTTCTTT. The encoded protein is CATSEVTGEAFF.

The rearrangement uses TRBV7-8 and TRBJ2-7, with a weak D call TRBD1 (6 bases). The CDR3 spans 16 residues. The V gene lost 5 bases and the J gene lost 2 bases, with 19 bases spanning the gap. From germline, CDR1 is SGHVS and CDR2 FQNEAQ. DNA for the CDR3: TGTGCCAGCAGCCCCGGACAGCGCTTGGGAACCTACGAGCAGTACTTC. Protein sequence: CASSPGQRLGTYEQYF.

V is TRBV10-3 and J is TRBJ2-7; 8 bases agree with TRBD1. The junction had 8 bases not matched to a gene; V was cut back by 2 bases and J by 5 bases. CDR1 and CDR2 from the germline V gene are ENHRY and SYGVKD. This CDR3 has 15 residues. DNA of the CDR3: TGTGCCATCAGTGAGCCGGGACAGGTCCCGGACGAGCAGTACTTC. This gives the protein CAISEPGQVPDEQYF.

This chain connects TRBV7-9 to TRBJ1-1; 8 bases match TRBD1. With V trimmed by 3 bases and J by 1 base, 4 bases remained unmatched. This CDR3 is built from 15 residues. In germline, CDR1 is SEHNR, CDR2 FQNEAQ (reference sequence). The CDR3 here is CASSLTGQANTEAFF. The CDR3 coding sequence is TGTGCCAGCAGCTTGACGGGACAGGCGAACACTGAAGCTTTCTTT.

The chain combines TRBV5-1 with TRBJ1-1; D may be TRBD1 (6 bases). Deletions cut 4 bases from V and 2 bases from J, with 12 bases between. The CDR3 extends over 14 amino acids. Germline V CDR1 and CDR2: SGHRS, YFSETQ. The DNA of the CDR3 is TGCGCCAGCAGCGAACGGACAGCTAACACTGAAGCTTTCTTT. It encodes CASSERTANTEAFF.

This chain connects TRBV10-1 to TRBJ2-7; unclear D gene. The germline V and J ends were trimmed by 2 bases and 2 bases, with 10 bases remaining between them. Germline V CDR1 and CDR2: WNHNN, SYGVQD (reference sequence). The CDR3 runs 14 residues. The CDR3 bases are TGCGCCAGCAGTGAGACCTATGCGACCTACGAGCAGTACTTC. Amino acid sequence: CASSETYATYEQYF.

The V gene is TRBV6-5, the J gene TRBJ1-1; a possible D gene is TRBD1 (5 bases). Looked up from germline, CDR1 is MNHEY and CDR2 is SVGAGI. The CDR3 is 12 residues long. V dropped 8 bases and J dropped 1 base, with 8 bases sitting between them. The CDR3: CASSGGNTEAFF. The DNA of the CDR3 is TGTGCCAGCTCGGGGGGGAACACTGAAGCTTTCTTT.